This T cell receptor (beta chain) was found in a study of blood T cell repertoires in COVID-19. The wider study: Some COVID-19 samples were acute and others convalescent; all came from the United States, Italy and Spain. PBMCs, B-cell-depleted T cells, or T cells provided the cDNA or gDNA that made up the material.

V dropped 7 bases and J dropped 1; count of bases not matched to a gene: 4. CDR1 and CDR2 (germline): LNHDA, SQIVND (reference sequence). The CDR3 runs to 14 residues. This clone has a single count. In the original analysis: Nucleated cell counts were estimated from reference gene primer amplification. Data came from immunoSEQ multiplex PCR; TCRdb stores just in-frame clones and leaves some out. Clone size and V and J calls were adopted from that table, with D and trimming inferred from the DNA. The sample has 39,000 or so clones, 80% to 95% seen once. The chain uses TRBV19 and TRBJ1-5; 7 bases are shared with TRBD1. The material sequenced was peripheral blood. The sequence derives from a man in his forties or fifties with active COVID-19. CDR3 nucleotide sequence: TGTGCCAGTACCAGACAGGGCAGCAATCAGCCCCAGCATTTT. It specifies CASTRQGSNQPQHF.